This T cell receptor (beta chain) appears in the sequencing data of a study of cytomegalovirus exposure and HLA in healthy donors. Study information: Earlier work reported approximately 110 million unique TCR beta sequences from about 179 million T cells.

The PCR ran on 60 Vbeta and 13 Jbeta primers. Data came from immunoSEQ multiplex PCR; TCRdb stores just in-frame clones and leaves some out. The sample consists of fewer than 85,000 clones, roughly 82% of them appearing once. Study outcomes and limitations: The study listed approximately 160 cytomegalovirus-associated TCR beta chains. Another analysis was done later, and it associated around 17,000 TCR beta sequences with HLA alleles at 0.05 false discovery rate. Several of the most significant clusters were apparently associated with common viral pathogens in a later analysis.

With respect to this clone: Its specificity is not known.

The V end lost 7 bases, the J end lost 4 bases, and 13 bases lay between the germline ends. Germline values: CDR1 SGHVS, CDR2 FQNEAQ. The CDR3 is 14 amino acids. The sequencing sample was made of PBMCs. The sequence derives from a male donor in good health and CMV-seropositive. The chain joins TRBV7-8 to TRBJ2-2; D not resolved. The CDR3 region has the DNA TGTGCCAGCATCCCCGGGTGGGTCACCGGGGAGCTGTTTTTT. Translation: CASIPGWVTGELFF. The full variable domain, with the rest looked up from reference TRBV7-8 and TRBJ2-2, is GAGVSQSPRYKVAKRGQDVALRCDPISGHVSLFWYQQALGQGPEFLTYFQNEAQLDKSGLPSDRFFAERPEGSVSTLKIQRTQQEDSAVYLCASIPGWVTGELFFGEGSRLTVL.